This T cell receptor beta chain is from a study of blood T cells in healthy people across ages. Trimming left V 3 bases short and J 2 bases short, with 11 bases between. CDR1 DFQATT and CDR2 SNEGSKA come from the germline V gene (reference sequence). The CDR3 covers 13 residues. This clonotype was counted only a few times. A second PCR of 7 to 11 cycles used a sample-barcoded 5' primer and a J-beta primer mix. TCRdb reanalysed the 5' RACE reads using MiXCR and keeps one entry per CDR3 protein. The table lists 760,000 or so distinct CDR3 sequences, just under 25% of them singletons. The data also belong to a second study, concerning T cells of mothers and their children.

The source is a boy between 10 and 17 years old in good health. Sequenced material: blood. This chain uses TRBV20-1 with TRBJ2-7; D not certain. The CDR3: CSARDDSPYEQYF. CDR3 in DNA: TGCAGTGCTAGGGACGATTCACCCTACGAGCAGTACTTC.